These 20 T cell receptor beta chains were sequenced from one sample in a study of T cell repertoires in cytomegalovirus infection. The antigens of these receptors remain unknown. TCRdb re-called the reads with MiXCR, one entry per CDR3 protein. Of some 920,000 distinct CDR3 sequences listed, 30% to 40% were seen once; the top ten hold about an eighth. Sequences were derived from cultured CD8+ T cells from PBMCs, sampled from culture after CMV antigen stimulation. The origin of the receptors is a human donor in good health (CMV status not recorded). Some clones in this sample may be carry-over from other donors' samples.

This chain's CDR3 is CASSLVGEEQYV. The CDR3, as DNA: TGTGCCAGCAGCTTAGTGGGGGAGGAGCAGTACGTC. This chain connects TRBV7-9 to TRBJ2-7; D possibly uses TRBD1 or TRBD2 (5 bases each). Germline V CDR1 and CDR2: SEHNR, FQNEAQ (reference sequence). This CDR3 is 12 amino acids long. Trimming cost V 1 base and J 7 bases, with 8 bases left between them.

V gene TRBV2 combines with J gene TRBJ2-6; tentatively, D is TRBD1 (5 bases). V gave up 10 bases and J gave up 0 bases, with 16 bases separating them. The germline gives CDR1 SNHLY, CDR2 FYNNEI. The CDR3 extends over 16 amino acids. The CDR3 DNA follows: TGTGCCAACGCCGACAGCGACCCCTCTGGGGCCAACGTCCTGACTTTC. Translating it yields CANADSDPSGANVLTF.

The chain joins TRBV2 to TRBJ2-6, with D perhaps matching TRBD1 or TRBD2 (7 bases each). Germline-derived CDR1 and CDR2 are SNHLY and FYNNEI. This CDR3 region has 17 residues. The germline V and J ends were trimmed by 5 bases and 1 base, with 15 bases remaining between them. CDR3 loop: CASSHPGGDSGANVLTF. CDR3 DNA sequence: TGTGCCAGCAGTCACCCAGGGGGGGATTCTGGGGCCAACGTCCTGACTTTC.

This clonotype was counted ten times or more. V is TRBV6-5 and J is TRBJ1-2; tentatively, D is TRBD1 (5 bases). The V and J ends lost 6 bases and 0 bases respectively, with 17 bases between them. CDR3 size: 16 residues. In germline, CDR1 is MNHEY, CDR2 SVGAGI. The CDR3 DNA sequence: TGTGCCAGCAGCCGGGACGGAATTAACTCTAACTATGGCTACACCTTC. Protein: CASSRDGINSNYGYTF.

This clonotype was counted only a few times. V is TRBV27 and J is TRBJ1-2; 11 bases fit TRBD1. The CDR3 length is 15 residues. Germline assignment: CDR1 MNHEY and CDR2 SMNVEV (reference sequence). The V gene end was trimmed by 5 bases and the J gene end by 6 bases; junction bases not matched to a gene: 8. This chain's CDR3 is CASSAWTGGADGYTF. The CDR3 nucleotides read TGTGCCAGCAGTGCCTGGACAGGGGGCGCGGATGGCTACACCTTC.

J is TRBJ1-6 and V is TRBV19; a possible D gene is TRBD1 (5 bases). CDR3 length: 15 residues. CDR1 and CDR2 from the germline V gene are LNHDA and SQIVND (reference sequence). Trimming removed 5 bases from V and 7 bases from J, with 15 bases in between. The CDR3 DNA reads TGTGCCAGTAGTGGGGGACCTCATTGGAATTCACCCCTCCACTTT. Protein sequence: CASSGGPHWNSPLHF.

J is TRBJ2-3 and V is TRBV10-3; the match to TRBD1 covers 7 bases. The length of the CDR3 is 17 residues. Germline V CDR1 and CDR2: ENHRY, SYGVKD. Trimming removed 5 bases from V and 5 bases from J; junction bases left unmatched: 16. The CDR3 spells CAISPPKAGTVGDTQYF. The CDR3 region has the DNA TGTGCCATCAGTCCCCCTAAAGCCGGGACAGTCGGAGATACGCAGTATTTT.

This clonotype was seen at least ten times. The CDR3 coding sequence is TGTGCCAGCATCCCGGGGAGCGGGGGAGGGGAGACCCAGTACTTC. Translation gives CASIPGSGGGETQYF. V and J are TRBV7-6 and TRBJ2-5, with 8 bases lining up with TRBD2. V lost 7 bases and J lost 5; bases outside the gene matches: 12. The CDR3 is 15 amino acids. Germline loops: CDR1 SGHVS, CDR2 FNYEAQ.

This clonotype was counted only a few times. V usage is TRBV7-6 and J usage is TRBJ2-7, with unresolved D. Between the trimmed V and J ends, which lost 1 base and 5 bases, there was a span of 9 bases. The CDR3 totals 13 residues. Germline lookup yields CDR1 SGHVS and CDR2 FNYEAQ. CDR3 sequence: CASSLERRDEQYF. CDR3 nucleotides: TGTGCCAGCAGCTTAGAACGTAGAGACGAGCAGTACTTC.

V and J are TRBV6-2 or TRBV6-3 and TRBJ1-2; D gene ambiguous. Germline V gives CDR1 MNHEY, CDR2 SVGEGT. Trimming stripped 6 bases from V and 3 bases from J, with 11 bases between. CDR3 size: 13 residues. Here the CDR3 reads CASSEDTYYGYTF. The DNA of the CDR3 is TGTGCCAGCAGCGAAGACACCTACTATGGCTACACCTTC.

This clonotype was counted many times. The CDR3, as DNA: TGTGCCAGCAGCTCGGGGTCCGGGACAGGGGGCAATGAGCAGTTCTTC. Its translation is CASSSGSGTGGNEQFF. The rearrangement uses TRBV7-9 and TRBJ2-1; 11 bases line up with TRBD1. CDR3 length equals 16 residues. In germline, CDR1 is SEHNR, CDR2 FQNEAQ (reference sequence). With V trimmed by 4 bases and J by 6 bases, 8 bases remained unmatched.

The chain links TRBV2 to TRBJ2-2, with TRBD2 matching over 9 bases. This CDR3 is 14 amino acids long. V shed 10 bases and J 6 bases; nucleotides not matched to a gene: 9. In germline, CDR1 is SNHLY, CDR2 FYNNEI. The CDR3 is CAIPGLAGAGELFF. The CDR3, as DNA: TGTGCCATACCGGGACTAGCTGGCGCCGGGGAGCTGTTTTTT. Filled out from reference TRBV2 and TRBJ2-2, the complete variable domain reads EPEVTQTPSHQVTQMGQEVILRCVPISNHLYFYWYRQILGQKVEFLVSFYNNEISEKSEIFDDQFSVERPDGSNFTLKIRSTKLEDSAMYFCAIPGLAGAGELFFGEGSRLTVL.

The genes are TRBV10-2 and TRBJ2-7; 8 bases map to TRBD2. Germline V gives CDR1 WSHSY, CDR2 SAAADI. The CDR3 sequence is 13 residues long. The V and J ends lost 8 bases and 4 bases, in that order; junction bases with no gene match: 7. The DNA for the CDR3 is TGCGCCAGCGCGGAGCGGGAGAGATACGAGCAGTACTTC. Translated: CASAERERYEQYF.

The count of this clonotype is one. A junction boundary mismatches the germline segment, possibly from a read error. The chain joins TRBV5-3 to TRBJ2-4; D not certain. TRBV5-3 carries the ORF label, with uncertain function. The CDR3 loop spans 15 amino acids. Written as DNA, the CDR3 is TGTGCCAGCAGCTTTGGGGTCGAGGACAAAAACATTCAGTACTTC. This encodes CASSFGVEDKNIQYF.

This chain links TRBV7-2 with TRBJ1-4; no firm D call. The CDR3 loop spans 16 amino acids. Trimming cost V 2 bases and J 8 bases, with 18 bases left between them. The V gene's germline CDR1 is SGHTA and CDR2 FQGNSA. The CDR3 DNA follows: TGTGCCAGCAGCTTAAAAACGGTACTCGCTGAAGAAAAACTGTTTTTT. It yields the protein CASSLKTVLAEEKLFF.

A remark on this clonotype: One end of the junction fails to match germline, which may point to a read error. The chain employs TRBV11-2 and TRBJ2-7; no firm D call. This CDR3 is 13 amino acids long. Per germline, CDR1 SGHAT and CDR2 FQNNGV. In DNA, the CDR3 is TGTGCCAGCAACTTAATGGTAGTGTACGAGCAGTACTTC. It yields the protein CASNLMVVYEQYF.

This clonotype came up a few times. The CDR3: CASSIGTDNQPQHF. The CDR3 DNA reads as TGTGCCAGTAGTATCGGGACAGACAATCAGCCCCAGCATTTT. V gene TRBV19 combines with J gene TRBJ1-5; 7 positions match TRBD1. The CDR3 sequence is 14 residues long. Germline V lookup: CDR1 LNHDA, CDR2 SQIVND (reference sequence). V lost 3 bases to trimming and J lost 3 bases; unmatched junction nucleotides: 2. The full variable domain, rest sourced from reference TRBV19 and TRBJ1-5, is DGGITQSPKYLFRKEGQNVTLSCEQNLNHDAMYWYRQDPGQGLRLIYYSQIVNDFQKGDIAEGYSVSREKKESFPLTVTSAQKNPTAFYLCASSIGTDNQPQHFGDGTRLSIL.

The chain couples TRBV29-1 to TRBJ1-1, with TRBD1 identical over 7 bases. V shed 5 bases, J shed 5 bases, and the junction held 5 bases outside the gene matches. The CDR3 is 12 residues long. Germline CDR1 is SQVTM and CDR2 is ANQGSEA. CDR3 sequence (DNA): TGCAGCGTTCACAGGGGTGCGACTGAAGCTTTCTTT. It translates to CSVHRGATEAFF.

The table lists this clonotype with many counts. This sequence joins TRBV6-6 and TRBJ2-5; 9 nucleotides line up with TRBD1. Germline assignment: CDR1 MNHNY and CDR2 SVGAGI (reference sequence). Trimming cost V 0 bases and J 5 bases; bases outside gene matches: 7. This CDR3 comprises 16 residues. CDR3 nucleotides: TGTGCCAGCAGTTACTCCGGGACAGGGCGGAGGGAGACCCAGTACTTC. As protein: CASSYSGTGRRETQYF.

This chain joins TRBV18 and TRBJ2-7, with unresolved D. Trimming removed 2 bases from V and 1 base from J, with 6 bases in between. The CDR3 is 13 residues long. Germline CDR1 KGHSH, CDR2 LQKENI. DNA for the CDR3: TGTGCCAGCTCACCAAGAGAGTCCTACGAGCAGTACGTC. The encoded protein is CASSPRESYEQYV.